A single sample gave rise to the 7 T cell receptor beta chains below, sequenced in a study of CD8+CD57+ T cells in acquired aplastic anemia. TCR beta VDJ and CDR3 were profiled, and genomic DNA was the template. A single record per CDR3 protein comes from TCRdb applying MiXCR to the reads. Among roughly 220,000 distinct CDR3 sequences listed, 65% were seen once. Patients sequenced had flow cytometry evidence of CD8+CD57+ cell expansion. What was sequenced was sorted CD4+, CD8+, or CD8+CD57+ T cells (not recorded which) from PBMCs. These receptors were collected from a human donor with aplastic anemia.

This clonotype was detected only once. CDR3 protein: CASSARTGTTDTQYF. CDR3 DNA: TGTGCCAGCAGCGCCCGGACAGGGACCACAGATACGCAGTATTTT. The chain uses TRBV9 and TRBJ2-3, with 8 bases aligning to TRBD1. Germline CDR1 and CDR2: SGDLS and YYNGEE. The CDR3 has 15 amino acids. Unmatched junction bases numbered 5, after V lost 3 bases and J lost 2 bases.

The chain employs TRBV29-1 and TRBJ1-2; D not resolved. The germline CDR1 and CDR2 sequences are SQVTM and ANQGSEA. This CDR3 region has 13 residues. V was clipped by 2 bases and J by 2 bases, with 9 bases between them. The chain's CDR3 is CSVENTGNYGYTF. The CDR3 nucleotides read TGCAGCGTTGAAAACACTGGCAACTATGGCTACACCTTC.

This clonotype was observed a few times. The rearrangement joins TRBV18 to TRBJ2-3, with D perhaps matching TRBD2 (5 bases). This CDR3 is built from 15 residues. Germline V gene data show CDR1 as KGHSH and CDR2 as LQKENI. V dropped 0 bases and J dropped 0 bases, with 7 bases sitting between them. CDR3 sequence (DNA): TGTGCCAGCTCACCACCTGAGGGCAGCACAGATACGCAGTATTTT. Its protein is CASSPPEGSTDTQYF.

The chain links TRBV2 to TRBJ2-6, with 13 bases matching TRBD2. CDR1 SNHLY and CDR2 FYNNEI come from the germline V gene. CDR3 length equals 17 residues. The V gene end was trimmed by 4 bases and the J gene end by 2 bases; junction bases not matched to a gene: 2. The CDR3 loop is CASSAGLAGAGANVLTF. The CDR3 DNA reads TGTGCCAGCAGTGCTGGACTAGCGGGGGCTGGGGCCAACGTCCTGACTTTC.

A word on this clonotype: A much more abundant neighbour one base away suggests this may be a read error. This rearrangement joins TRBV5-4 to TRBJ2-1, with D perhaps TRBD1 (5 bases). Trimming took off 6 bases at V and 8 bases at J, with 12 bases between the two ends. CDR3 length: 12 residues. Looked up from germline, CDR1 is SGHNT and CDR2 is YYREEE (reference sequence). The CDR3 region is CASTNGHDEQFF. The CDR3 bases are TGTGCCAGCACAAATGGACACGATGAGCAGTTCTTC.

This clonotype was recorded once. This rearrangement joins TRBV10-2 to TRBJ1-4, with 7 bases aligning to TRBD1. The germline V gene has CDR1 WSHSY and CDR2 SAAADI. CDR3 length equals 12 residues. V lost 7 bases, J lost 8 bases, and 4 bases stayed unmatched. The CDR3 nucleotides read TGCGCCAGCAACCGAGGGGGCGAAAAACTGTTTTTT. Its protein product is CASNRGGEKLFF.

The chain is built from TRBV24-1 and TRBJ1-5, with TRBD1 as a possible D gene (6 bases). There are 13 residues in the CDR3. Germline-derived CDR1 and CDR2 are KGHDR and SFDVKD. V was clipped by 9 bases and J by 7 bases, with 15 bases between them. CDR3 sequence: CATSRGGRQPQHF. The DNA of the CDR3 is TGTGCCACCTCGAGAGGGGGGAGACAGCCCCAGCATTTT.